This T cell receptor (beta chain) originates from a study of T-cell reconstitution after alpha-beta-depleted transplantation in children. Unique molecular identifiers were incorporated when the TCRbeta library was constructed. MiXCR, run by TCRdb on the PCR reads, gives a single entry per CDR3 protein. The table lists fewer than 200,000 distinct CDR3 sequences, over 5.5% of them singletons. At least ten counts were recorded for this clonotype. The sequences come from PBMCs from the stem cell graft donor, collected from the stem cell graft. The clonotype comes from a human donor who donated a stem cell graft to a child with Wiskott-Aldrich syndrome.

The CDR3 protein is CATRGDRLNTEAFF. The CDR3 coding sequence is TGTGCCACCAGGGGGGACAGGTTGAACACTGAAGCTTTCTTT. The chain joins TRBV24-1 to TRBJ1-1; 8 bases match TRBD1. Germline lookup yields CDR1 KGHDR and CDR2 SFDVKD. The CDR3 length is 14 residues. The V and J ends lost 7 bases and 0 bases, in that order; junction bases with no gene match: 3.